This TCR beta chain was recorded in a study of cytomegalovirus exposure and HLA in healthy donors. As for the study in general: A subsequent analysis stated that the 110 or so validation repertoires were run on the same platform as the roughly 670 first-cohort repertoires.

Germline CDR1 is LNHDA and CDR2 is SQIVND (reference sequence). The CDR3 length is 15 residues. V lost 3 bases and J 2 bases, leaving 14 bases between the germline ends. This clone was detected a few times. Using immunoSEQ multiplex PCR, the repertoire was profiled, and TCRdb retains in-frame clones only, with some absent. The data contain about 54,000 clones, roughly 89% of them singletons. Material for sequencing was PBMCs. The genes are TRBV19 and TRBJ2-7, with D tentatively TRBD1 (6 bases). This receptor was obtained from a woman aged 18-35 years in good health and CMV-seropositive. The CDR3 bases are TGTGCCAGTAGTATCCATCCGGGACAAACCTACGAGCAGTACTTC. Translation: CASSIHPGQTYEQYF.